This T cell receptor beta chain was identified in a study of shared clonotypes between healthy human individuals. Study-level results: Richness estimates generally favored naive over memory subsets.

The CDR3 totals 16 residues. The V and J ends lost 1 base and 3 bases respectively, with 16 bases between them. Germline V lookup: CDR1 MGHRA, CDR2 YSYEKL. As defined, naive CD8 cells were CD45RO-negative and positively selected for CCR7, with terminally differentiated effector memory CD45RA+ cells excluded. The assay was immunoSEQ multiplex PCR, and TCRdb's table has in-frame clones only and misses some. Of over 2 million clones in the sample, roughly 94% were seen once. On this clone itself: What it recognizes is unknown.

The chain uses TRBV4-1 and TRBJ2-7, with a tentative D call TRBD2 (7 bases). The receptor comes from a man between 18 and 29 years old in good health. Source material: naive CD8+ T cells sorted from blood. The CDR3 spells CASSQGEGGDHYEQYF. CDR3 coding DNA: TGCGCCAGCAGCCAAGGGGAAGGGGGGGATCACTACGAGCAGTACTTC.